This record concerns one T cell receptor (beta chain) sequence. The data were produced by immunoSEQ multiplex PCR, yet TCRdb's version contains in-frame clones alone and is incomplete. This repertoire shows tens of thousands of clones, approximately 87% found once; its top ten account for around 1.5%. The cohort excluded patients with autoimmune disease history or systemic immunosuppression. This CDR3 spans 9 amino acids. CDR1 is LNHDA and CDR2 is SQIVND in the germline V gene (reference sequence). V dropped 7 bases and J dropped 9 bases, with 1 base sitting between them. This entry belongs to a study of OX40 agonist ivuxolimab in advanced cancers. Study overall: Of mixed ages from about 20 to 90 and averaging approximately 60 years, the group was just under 85% male. Participants could have had prior anti-PD-1, anti-PD-L1 or anti-CTLA-4 therapy, and around 40% had some.

This clonotype originated in an adult with an advanced solid tumor such as melanoma, head and neck, liver or kidney cancer. This chain connects TRBV19 to TRBJ1-6; no clear D. The specimen was CD4+ or CD8+ T cells sorted from blood, collected in a trial of the OX40 agonist ivuxolimab. DNA of the CDR3: TGTGCCAGTATTTCACCCCTCCACTTT. It specifies CASISPLHF.